This is a list of T cell receptor beta chains from one sample in a study of T cells in tuberculosis. Measured with immunoSEQ multiplex PCR; TCRdb has only the in-frame clones, and not every one. The sample consists of some 25,000 clones, just under 97% of them appearing once. The sample taken for sequencing was PBMCs. All receptors derive from a donor aged 10-30 years with latent tuberculosis or without tuberculosis infection. Each CDR3 is given with its conserved first and last residue. A D gene is named only where the DNA matches it firmly. A row's size may be missing; if present it is once, few, many or a size class.

>NA|TRBV5-4|NA|TRBJ1-5
CASSLGGGRDNQPQHF
TGTGCCAGCAGCCTGGGGGGGGGCAGAGACAATCAGCCCCAGCATTTT
>NA|TRBV30|TRBD1|TRBJ1-5
CAWTKGTGGITQPQHF
TGTGCCTGGACAAAGGGGACAGGGGGCATCACTCAGCCCCAGCATTTT
>NA|TRBV30|NA|TRBJ1-2
CAWRPPGGAGTF
TGTGCCTGGAGGCCTCCTGGAGGCGCGGGCACCTTC
>NA|TRBV28|TRBD1|TRBJ1-5
CASSFGQGRNQPQHF
TGTGCCAGCAGTTTCGGACAGGGAAGAAATCAGCCCCAGCATTTT
>NA|TRBV11-2|NA|TRBJ2-7
CASSITGPSYEQYF
TGTGCCAGCAGCATAACAGGGCCCTCCTACGAGCAGTACTTC
>NA|TRBV11-2|TRBD1|TRBJ2-5
CASSFEGTAQETQYF
TGTGCCAGCAGCTTCGAAGGGACAGCACAAGAGACCCAGTACTTC
>NA|TRBV2|NA|TRBJ1-5
CASSEERVQPQHF
TGTGCCAGCAGTGAAGAGAGGGTTCAGCCCCAGCATTTT
>once|TRBV27|NA|TRBJ1-1
CASSLSGLEAFF
TGTGCCAGCAGTTTATCCGGCCTGGAGGCTTTCTTT
>NA|TRBV2|TRBD2|TRBJ2-5
CASSTHGGGGRETQYF
TGTGCCAGCAGTACCCATGGAGGCGGGGGGCGAGAGACCCAGTACTTC
>NA|TRBV27|NA|TRBJ2-2
CASSATDRNTGELFF
TGTGCCAGCAGTGCGACGGACAGGAACACCGGGGAGCTGTTTTTT
>NA|TRBV19|TRBD1|TRBJ2-7
CASSMGQGIYEQYF
TGTGCCAGTAGTATGGGACAGGGGATCTACGAGCAGTACTTC
>NA|TRBV2|TRBD1|TRBJ1-2
CASSSQTGFHGYTF
TGTGCCAGCAGTTCCCAGACAGGGTTCCATGGCTACACCTTC
>NA|TRBV11-2|NA|TRBJ2-4
CASSFLAKNIQYF
TGTGCCAGCAGCTTCCTAGCCAAAAACATTCAGTACTTC
>NA|TRBV2|TRBD1|TRBJ1-4
CASRSGRGEKLFF
TGTGCCAGCAGATCCGGCAGGGGGGAAAAACTGTTTTTT
>NA|TRBV4-1|NA|TRBJ1-2
CASTPEWGGNYGYTF
TGCGCCAGCACCCCCGAGTGGGGAGGAAACTATGGCTACACCTTC
>NA|TRBV6-5|NA|TRBJ1-2
CASSPTLAYGYTF
TGTGCCAGCAGTCCTACGCTTGCCTATGGCTACACCTTC
>NA|TRBV2|NA|TRBJ1-3
CASSETSRGYTIYF
TGTGCCAGCAGTGAAACCTCCCGCGGGTACACCATATATTTT
>NA|TRBV5-1|NA|TRBJ1-4
CASRLRGAGEKLFF
TGCGCCAGCCGGCTCAGGGGCGCGGGCGAAAAACTGTTTTTT
>NA|TRBV5-4|TRBD2|TRBJ2-3
CASSYPPTSVGDTQYF
TGTGCCAGCAGCTATCCCCCCACTAGCGTTGGAGATACGCAGTATTTT
>once|TRBV7-3|NA|TRBJ2-1
CASSSGLGQFF
TGTGCCAGCAGCTCCGGGTTGGGGCAGTTCTTC